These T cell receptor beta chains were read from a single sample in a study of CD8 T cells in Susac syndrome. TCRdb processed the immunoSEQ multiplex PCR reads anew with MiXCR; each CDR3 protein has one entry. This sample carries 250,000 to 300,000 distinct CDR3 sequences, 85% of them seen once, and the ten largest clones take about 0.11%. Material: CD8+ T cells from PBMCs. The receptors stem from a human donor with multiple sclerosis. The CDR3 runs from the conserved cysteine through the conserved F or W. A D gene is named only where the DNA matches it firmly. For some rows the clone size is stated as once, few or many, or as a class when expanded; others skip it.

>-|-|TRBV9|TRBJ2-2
CASGTGHRVTSTGELFF
TGTGCCAGCGGCACCGGTCACAGGGTGACGAGCACCGGGGAGCTGTTTTTT
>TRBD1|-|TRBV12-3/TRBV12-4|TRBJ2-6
CASTTGAGANVLTF
TGTGCCAGCACCACAGGGGCTGGGGCCAACGTCCTGACTTTC
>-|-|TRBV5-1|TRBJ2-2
CASSSGFGDTGELFF
TGCGCCAGCAGCTCAGGGTTCGGGGACACCGGGGAGCTGTTTTTT
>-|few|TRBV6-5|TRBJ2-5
CASSYIGKETQYF
TGTGCCAGCAGTTACATAGGGAAGGAGACCCAGTACTTC
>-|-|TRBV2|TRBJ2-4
CASSEVAKNIQYF
TGTGCCAGCAGTGAGGTAGCCAAAAACATTCAGTACTTC
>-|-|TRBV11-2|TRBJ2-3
CASSFERVGTQYF
TGTGCCAGCAGCTTCGAGAGAGTCGGTACGCAGTATTTT
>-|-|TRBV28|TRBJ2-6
CASSPVSRANVLTF
TGTGCCAGCAGTCCCGTTTCAAGGGCCAACGTCCTGACTTTC
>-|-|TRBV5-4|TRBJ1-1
CASSLNAGAGTEAFF
TGTGCCAGCAGCTTGAACGCAGGGGCTGGGACTGAAGCTTTCTTT
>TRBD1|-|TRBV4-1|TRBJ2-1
CASAGTEYNEQFF
TGCGCCAGCGCCGGGACAGAATACAATGAGCAGTTCTTC
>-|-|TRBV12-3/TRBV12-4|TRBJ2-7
CASSRYFGEQYF
TGTGCCAGCAGCCGATACTTTGGCGAGCAGTACTTC
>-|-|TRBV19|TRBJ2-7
CASSISLNVGDLSYEQYF
TGTGCCAGTAGTATTAGCTTGAATGTCGGGGATCTCTCCTACGAGCAGTACTTC
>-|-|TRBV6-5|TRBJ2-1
CASSSRIDYNEQFF
TGTGCCAGCAGTTCACGGATAGATTACAATGAGCAGTTCTTC
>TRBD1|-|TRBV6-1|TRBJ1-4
CASILSNRGVLFF
TGTGCCAGCATTCTTTCAAACAGGGGGGTACTGTTTTTT
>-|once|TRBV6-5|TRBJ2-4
CASSSGGPAKNIQYF
TGTGCCAGCAGTTCTGGGGGTCCGGCCAAAAACATTCAGTACTTC
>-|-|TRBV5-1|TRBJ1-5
CATLPTGINQPQHF
TGCGCCACCCTACCAACCGGGATAAATCAGCCCCAGCATTTT
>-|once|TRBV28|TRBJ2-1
CAICSAYNEQFF
TGTGCCATCTGTAGCGCCTACAATGAGCAGTTCTTC
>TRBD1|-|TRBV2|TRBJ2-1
CASIMDRALREQFF
TGTGCCAGCATCATGGACAGGGCCCTTCGTGAGCAGTTCTTC
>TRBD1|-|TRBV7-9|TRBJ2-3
CASRAGTGDFRSTQYF
TGTGCCAGCAGAGCCGGGACAGGGGATTTTCGTAGTACGCAGTATTTT
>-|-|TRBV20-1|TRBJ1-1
CSASPGLITEAFF
TGCAGTGCTAGTCCGGGACTGATCACTGAAGCTTTCTTT
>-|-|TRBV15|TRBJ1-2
CATSTTTANYGYTF
TGTGCCACCAGCACCACGACAGCAAACTATGGCTACACCTTC
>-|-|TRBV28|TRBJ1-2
CASSSGSEANYGYTF
TGTGCCAGCAGCTCAGGGTCGGAAGCTAACTATGGCTACACCTTC
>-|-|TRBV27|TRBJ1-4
CASRETPATNEKLFF
TGTGCCAGCAGAGAAACCCCAGCAACTAATGAAAAACTGTTTTTT
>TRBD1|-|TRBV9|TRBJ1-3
CASSEAGTGSGNTIYF
TGTGCCAGCAGCGAGGCCGGGACAGGCTCTGGAAACACCATATATTTT
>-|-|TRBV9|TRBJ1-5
CASSVGQGGNQPQHF
TGTGCCAGCAGCGTAGGGCAGGGAGGCAATCAGCCCCAGCATTTT
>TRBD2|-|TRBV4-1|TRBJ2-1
CASSQDGLADLNNEQFF
TGCGCCAGCAGCCAAGATGGACTAGCGGACCTTAACAATGAGCAGTTCTTC
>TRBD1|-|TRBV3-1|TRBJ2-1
CASSRRYRGPYNEQFF
TGTGCCAGCAGCCGTCGGTACAGGGGGCCCTACAATGAGCAGTTCTTC
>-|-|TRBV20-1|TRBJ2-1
CNANKRTGGNNNEQFF
TGCAATGCTAATAAACGGACTGGCGGGAACAACAATGAGCAGTTCTTC
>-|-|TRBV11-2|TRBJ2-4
CASSLDNARGAKNIQYF
TGTGCCAGCAGCTTAGATAACGCACGGGGGGCCAAAAACATTCAGTACTTC
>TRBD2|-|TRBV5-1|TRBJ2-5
CASSLRRLAGQETQYF
TGCGCCAGCAGCTTGCGTAGGCTAGCGGGACAAGAGACCCAGTACTTC
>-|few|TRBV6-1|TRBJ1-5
CASRAGVQPQHF
TGTGCCAGCAGAGCAGGGGTTCAGCCCCAGCATTTT
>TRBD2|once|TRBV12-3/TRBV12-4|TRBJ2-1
CASSLIWGLAGEMSLDTYNEQFF
TGTGCCAGCAGTTTAATTTGGGGACTAGCGGGAGAAATGTCCCTGGACACCTACAATGAGCAGTTCTTC
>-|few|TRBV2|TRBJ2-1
CASSDWGGGSEQFF
TGTGCCAGCAGTGACTGGGGAGGGGGCAGTGAGCAGTTCTTC
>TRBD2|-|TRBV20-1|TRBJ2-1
CSATLAGGHEQFF
TGCAGTGCTACCCTAGCGGGAGGGCATGAGCAGTTCTTC
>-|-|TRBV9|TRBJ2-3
CASSEGGGLSDTQYF
TGTGCCAGCAGCGAGGGTGGAGGGCTCTCTGATACGCAGTATTTT
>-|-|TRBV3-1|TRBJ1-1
CASSQDSRLRTEAFF
TGTGCCAGCAGCCAAGATAGCCGGCTTCGCACTGAAGCTTTCTTT
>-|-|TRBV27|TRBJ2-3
CASSASMDTQYF
TGTGCCAGCAGTGCTTCAATGGATACGCAGTATTTT
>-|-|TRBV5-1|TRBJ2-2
CASTLPRAGELFF
TGCGCCAGCACTCTGCCGAGGGCCGGGGAGCTGTTTTTT
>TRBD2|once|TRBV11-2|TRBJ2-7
CASSLGIGTSWSYEQYF
TGTGCCAGCAGCTTAGGGATCGGGACTAGCTGGTCCTACGAGCAGTACTTC
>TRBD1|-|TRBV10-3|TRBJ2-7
CATSGQGPDEQYF
TGTGCCACCAGCGGACAGGGGCCCGACGAGCAGTACTTC
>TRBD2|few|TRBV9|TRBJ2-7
CASSDGTSGNHYEQYF
TGTGCCAGCAGCGACGGGACTAGCGGAAACCACTACGAGCAGTACTTC
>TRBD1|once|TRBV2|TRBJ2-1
CASRKSGTGTNEQFF
TGTGCCAGCAGGAAGTCCGGGACAGGGACCAATGAGCAGTTCTTC
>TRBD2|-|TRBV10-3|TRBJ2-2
CAIGVTSGSPNTGELFF
TGTGCCATCGGGGTGACTAGCGGGAGCCCGAACACCGGGGAGCTGTTTTTT
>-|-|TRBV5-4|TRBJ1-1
CASSFDRRGDTEAFF
TGTGCCAGCAGCTTTGACAGGAGGGGCGACACTGAAGCTTTCTTT
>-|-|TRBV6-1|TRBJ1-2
CASSQGGNWGYTF
TGTGCCAGCAGCCAAGGGGGGAACTGGGGCTACACCTTC
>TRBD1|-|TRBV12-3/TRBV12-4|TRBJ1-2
CASSFRQGAIRRYTF
TGTGCCAGCAGTTTCCGACAGGGCGCAATCCGGCGCTACACCTTC
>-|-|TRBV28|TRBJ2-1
CASSLFDGNNEQFF
TGTGCCAGCAGCCTTTTTGACGGTAACAATGAGCAGTTCTTC
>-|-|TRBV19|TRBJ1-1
CASSLKGEAFF
TGTGCCAGCTCTTTAAAGGGGGAAGCTTTCTTT
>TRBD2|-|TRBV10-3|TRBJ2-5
CATWGTSGRGQETQYF
TGTGCCACCTGGGGGACTAGCGGGAGAGGGCAAGAGACCCAGTACTTC
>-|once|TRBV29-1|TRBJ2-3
CSVEAPFGRRTTDTQYF
TGCAGCGTTGAAGCCCCCTTCGGCAGGAGGACCACAGATACGCAGTATTTT
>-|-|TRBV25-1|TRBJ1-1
CASSEHHSGTEAFF
TGTGCCAGCAGTGAACACCATTCGGGCACTGAAGCTTTCTTT
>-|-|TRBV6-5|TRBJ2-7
CASSYSIFTEEQYF
TGTGCCAGCAGTTACTCGATATTTACGGAAGAGCAGTACTTC
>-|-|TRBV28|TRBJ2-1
CASSLGAVSYNEQFF
TGTGCCAGCAGTTTGGGAGCGGTCTCCTACAATGAGCAGTTCTTC
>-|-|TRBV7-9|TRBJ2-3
CASSLGTSSRDTQYF
TGTGCCAGCAGCTTAGGGACAAGTTCCAGAGATACGCAGTATTTT